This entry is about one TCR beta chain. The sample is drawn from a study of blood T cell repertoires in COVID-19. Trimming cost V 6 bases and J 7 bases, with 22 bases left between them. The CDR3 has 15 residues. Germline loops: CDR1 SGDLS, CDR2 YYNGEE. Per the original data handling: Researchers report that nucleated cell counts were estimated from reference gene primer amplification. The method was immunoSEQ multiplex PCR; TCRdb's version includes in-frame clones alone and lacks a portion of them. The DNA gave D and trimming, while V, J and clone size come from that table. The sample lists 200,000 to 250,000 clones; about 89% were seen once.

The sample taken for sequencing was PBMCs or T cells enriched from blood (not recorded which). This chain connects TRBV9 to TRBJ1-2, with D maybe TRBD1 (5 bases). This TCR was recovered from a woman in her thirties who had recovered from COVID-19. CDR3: CASTTFLAGTSGYTF. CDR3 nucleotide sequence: TGTGCCAGCACTACTTTCCTGGCGGGGACTAGTGGCTACACCTTC.